This TCR beta chain was observed in a study of blood T cell repertoires in COVID-19. The overall study: COVID-19 samples, acute and convalescent, were from the United States, Italy and Spain. PBMCs, B-cell-depleted T cells, or T cells provided the cDNA or gDNA that made up the material.

Per the original data handling: The authors estimated nucleated cell counts from reference gene primer amplification. The repertoire was sequenced with immunoSEQ multiplex PCR; TCRdb's copy has only in-frame clones and lacks some. The V and J calls and clone size come from that table; D and trimming were worked out from the DNA. This sample carries around 500,000 clones, approximately 85% of them seen once, and the ten largest clones take about 3.2%. This CDR3 is built from 17 residues. V gave up 2 bases and J gave up 4 bases; unmatched junction bases: 7. Germline V gene data show CDR1 as ENHRY and CDR2 as SYGVKD.

The V and J genes are TRBV10-3 and TRBJ2-1; 11 bases fit TRBD2. The material sequenced was peripheral blood. The clonotype originates from a human donor in a cohort sampled during active COVID-19. This CDR3 is CAISEASGTSGYNEQFF. Here the CDR3 DNA reads TGTGCCATCAGTGAGGCCTCCGGGACTAGCGGATACAATGAGCAGTTCTTC.